This paragraph covers one T cell receptor beta chain sequence. Antigen: not known. These data originate in a study of neoadjuvant anti-PD-1 for oral cavity cancer. Background on the study: Patients without progression received a fourth nivolumab dose around day 43, then surgical resection on days 50-56.

CDR1 is MNHEY, CDR2 SVGAGI, per germline. V was shortened by 2 bases and J by 6 bases, with 9 bases between the two germline ends. The CDR3 runs 13 residues. Time point reported: after neoadjuvant nivolumab, at surgical resection. Points from the study as a whole: Expansion of preexisting intratumoral clones was suggested to aid response.

Assay used: immunoSEQ multiplex PCR; TCRdb lists only in-frame clones, some missing. Of about 15,000 clones in the sample, around 36% were seen once. The source material was tumor tissue, sampled after nivolumab (anti-PD-1) treatment. The sequence derives from a person aged 35-79 years with oral cavity squamous cell carcinoma. The chain uses TRBV6-5 and TRBJ2-3; D possibly matches TRBD1 or TRBD2 (5 bases each). The CDR3 DNA follows: TGTGCCAGCAGTTACCTCTGGGGGGATACGCAGTATTTT. Protein sequence: CASSYLWGDTQYF.